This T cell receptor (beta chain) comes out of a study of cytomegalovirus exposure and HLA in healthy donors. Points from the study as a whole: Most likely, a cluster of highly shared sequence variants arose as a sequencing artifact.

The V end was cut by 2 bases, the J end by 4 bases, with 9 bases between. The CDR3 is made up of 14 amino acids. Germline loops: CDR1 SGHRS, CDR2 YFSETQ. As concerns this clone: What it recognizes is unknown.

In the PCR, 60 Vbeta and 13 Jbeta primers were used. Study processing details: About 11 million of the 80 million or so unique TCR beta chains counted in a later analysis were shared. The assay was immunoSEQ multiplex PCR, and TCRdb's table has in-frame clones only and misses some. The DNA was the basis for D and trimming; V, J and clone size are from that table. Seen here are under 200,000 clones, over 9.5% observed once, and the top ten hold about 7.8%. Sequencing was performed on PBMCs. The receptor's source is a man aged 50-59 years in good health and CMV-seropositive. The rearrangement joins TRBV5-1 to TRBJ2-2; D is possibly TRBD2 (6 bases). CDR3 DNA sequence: TGCGCCAGCAGCTTCCGGGAGCGCACCGGGGAGCTGTTTTTT. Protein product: CASSFRERTGELFF.